This T cell receptor beta chain was sequenced for a study of neurological immune-mediated disorders. Study-wide results and caveats: For the multiple sclerosis repertoire cluster, no association with any clinical or MRI feature was found. Multiple sclerosis patients had less TCR clonal expansion than even healthy controls, unlike HTLV-1-associated myelopathy.

This clonotype has a count of ten or more. As yet, its antigen is unknown. It was from 2 million PBMCs stored at -80 C that the unsorted libraries were obtained. Germline CDR1 is MNHNY and CDR2 is SVGAGI (reference sequence). The CDR3 covers 15 residues. The germline V and J ends were trimmed by 6 bases and 0 bases, with 12 bases remaining between them. Template-switch 5'RACE cDNA synthesis added a 10-nucleotide unique molecular identifier. TCRdb reprocessed the 5' RACE reads via MiXCR and lists one record per CDR3 protein. The sample holds tens of thousands of distinct CDR3 sequences, roughly 2.5% seen once.

The V call is TRBV6-6, the J call TRBJ1-5; tentatively, D is TRBD1 (6 bases). The receptor was derived from a man aged 50 to 59 with multiple sclerosis. Sequencing used PBMCs. The CDR3 nucleotides are TGTGCCAGCAGGGGGGCAGGGTATAGCAATCAGCCCCAGCATTTT. It yields the protein CASRGAGYSNQPQHF.